These 24 T cell receptor beta chains share one sample of origin, sequenced in a study of shared clonotypes between healthy human individuals. Naive CD8 isolation took CD45RO-negative cells positively selected for CCR7 and excluded terminally differentiated effector memory CD45RA+ cells. Data came from immunoSEQ multiplex PCR; TCRdb stores just in-frame clones and leaves some out. Of over 2 million clones in the sample, just under 95% were seen once. The specimen sequenced was naive CD8+ T cells sorted from blood. The receptors here all came from a man aged 18 to 29 in good health.

The chain links TRBV4-1 to TRBJ1-2, with 9 bases fitting TRBD1. The germline V gene has CDR1 MGHRA and CDR2 YSYEKL. The CDR3 length is 15 residues. V shed 3 bases and J 7 bases; nucleotides not matched to a gene: 9. In nucleotides, the CDR3 is TGCGCCAGCAGCCACCCCGGACAGGGGTATGGTGGCTACACCTTC. This sequence encodes CASSHPGQGYGGYTF.

The chain joins TRBV6-1 to TRBJ2-7; D is possibly TRBD1 (6 bases). This CDR3 is 13 amino acids long. V gave up 10 bases and J gave up 5 bases, with 18 bases separating them. Germline V lookup: CDR1 MNHNS, CDR2 SASEGT. CDR3 region: CANRDGAGHEQYF. CDR3 in DNA: TGTGCCAACAGGGACGGAGCAGGCCACGAGCAGTACTTC.

This clone has a single count. The chain combines TRBV6-5 with TRBJ1-5; D might be TRBD1 (5 bases). From germline, CDR1 is MNHEY and CDR2 SVGAGI. This CDR3 region has 15 residues. V was trimmed by 6 bases and J by 4 bases, leaving 16 bases between them. The CDR3 DNA reads TGTGCCAGCAGACTTTATCAGGGTACGAATCAGCCCCAGCATTTT. Protein product: CASRLYQGTNQPQHF.

V and J are TRBV5-1 and TRBJ2-7; no definite D call. This CDR3 has 14 residues. CDR1 SGHRS and CDR2 YFSETQ come from the germline V gene. V was clipped by 0 bases and J by 3 bases, with 10 bases between them. The CDR3 DNA sequence: TGCGCCAGCAGCTTGGGAACCTGGGACTACGAGCAGTACTTC. Translated, it gives CASSLGTWDYEQYF.

This chain joins TRBV2 and TRBJ2-2; TRBD2 matches 12 bases. This CDR3 comprises 16 residues. The germline V gene encodes CDR1 SNHLY and CDR2 FYNNEI. V lost 3 bases, J lost 5 bases, and 4 bases stayed unmatched. The CDR3 loop is CASSDELAGGTGELFF. The CDR3 DNA reads as TGTGCCAGCAGTGACGAACTAGCGGGAGGTACCGGGGAGCTGTTTTTT. The variable domain in full, completed from reference TRBV2 and TRBJ2-2, reads EPEVTQTPSHQVTQMGQEVILRCVPISNHLYFYWYRQILGQKVEFLVSFYNNEISEKSEIFDDQFSVERPDGSNFTLKIRSTKLEDSAMYFCASSDELAGGTGELFFGEGSRLTVL.

The genes are TRBV2 and TRBJ2-7, with D hard to call. The CDR3 extends over 10 amino acids. The germline gives CDR1 SNHLY, CDR2 FYNNEI. The V gene lost 7 bases and the J gene lost 5 bases, with 6 bases spanning the gap. CDR3 residues: CASKANEQYF. CDR3 coding DNA: TGTGCCAGCAAGGCCAACGAGCAGTACTTC.

Worth noting for this clone: The junction shows a germline mismatch at one end, possibly a read error. This chain connects TRBV7-7 to TRBJ2-1; TRBD2 aligns across 9 bases. The CDR3 is 12 residues long. Germline loops: CDR1 SSHAT, CDR2 FNYEAQ (reference sequence). The CDR3 DNA reads TGTGCTAGCACCAGCGGGAGGCATGAGCAGTTCTTC. Amino acid sequence: CASTSGRHEQFF.

This chain connects TRBV5-1 to TRBJ2-7; no firm D call. The CDR3 totals 13 residues. The germline V gene has CDR1 SGHRS and CDR2 YFSETQ. Trimming took 5 bases from V and 3 from J, leaving 12 bases between them. CDR3 region: CASRLGSHYEQYF. DNA for the CDR3: TGCGCCAGCAGACTGGGAAGTCACTACGAGCAGTACTTC. Full variable domain (rest looked up from reference TRBV5-1 and TRBJ2-7): KAGVTQTPRYLIKTRGQQVTLSCSPISGHRSVSWYQQTPGQGLQFLFEYFSETQRNKGNFPGRFSGRQFSNSRSEMNVSTLELGDSALYLCASRLGSHYEQYFGPGTRLTVT.

V usage is TRBV7-9 and J usage is TRBJ1-5; D may be TRBD1 (6 bases). The germline V and J ends were trimmed by 5 bases and 5 bases, with 22 bases remaining between them. The CDR3 length is 17 residues. Germline V gives CDR1 SEHNR, CDR2 FQNEAQ (reference sequence). This CDR3 is CASSTARDTGVDQPQHF. For the CDR3, the DNA is TGTGCCAGCAGCACCGCTCGGGACACAGGAGTGGATCAGCCCCAGCATTTT.

The chain combines TRBV27 with TRBJ1-6, with TRBD1 as a possible D gene (6 bases). V gave up 6 bases and J gave up 7 bases, with 16 bases separating them. CDR3 length: 15 amino acids. Looked up from germline, CDR1 is MNHEY and CDR2 is SMNVEV (reference sequence). CDR3 protein: CASSLKGGVNSPLHF. CDR3 bases: TGTGCCAGCAGCCTAAAGGGGGGGGTCAATTCACCCCTCCACTTT.

With respect to this clone: The sample has other DNA sequences that encode this CDR3 too. The V call is TRBV5-1, the J call TRBJ1-1; no clear D gene. The germline V gene encodes CDR1 SGHRS and CDR2 YFSETQ. Between the trimmed V and J ends, which lost 2 bases and 0 bases, there was a span of 8 bases. The CDR3 consists of 14 residues. The CDR3 nucleotides are TGCGCCAGCAGCTTTTCAGATATGAACACTGAAGCTTTCTTT. Amino acid sequence: CASSFSDMNTEAFF. Looking up the rest from reference TRBV5-1 and TRBJ1-1 gives the full variable domain: KAGVTQTPRYLIKTRGQQVTLSCSPISGHRSVSWYQQTPGQGLQFLFEYFSETQRNKGNFPGRFSGRQFSNSRSEMNVSTLELGDSALYLCASSFSDMNTEAFFGQGTRLTVV.

V and J are TRBV4-1 and TRBJ2-7; D may match TRBD1 or TRBD2 (5 bases each). CDR1 is MGHRA and CDR2 is YSYEKL in the germline V gene. The germline V and J ends were trimmed by 6 bases and 3 bases, with 21 bases remaining between them. The CDR3 runs to 16 residues. For the CDR3, the DNA is TGCGCCAGCAGTTCCCCTTTGGGGCCCGGGGACTACGAGCAGTACTTC. This translates into CASSSPLGPGDYEQYF.

This clone has a single count. The chain links TRBV5-5 to TRBJ2-1; tentative D call: TRBD1 (6 bases). CDR3 length: 15 amino acids. CDR1 and CDR2 from the germline V gene are SGHKS and YYEKEE (reference sequence). V gave up 4 bases and J gave up 4 bases, with 15 bases separating them. The CDR3 reads CASSVLDSSYNEQFF. The CDR3 DNA reads TGTGCCAGCAGCGTCCTGGACAGTTCGTACAATGAGCAGTTCTTC.

This clone was observed a handful of times. The chain is built from TRBV4-3 and TRBJ2-3, with 15 bases fitting TRBD2. The CDR3 length is 17 residues. Germline V gene sequence: CDR1 LGHNA, CDR2 YSLEER. Unmatched junction bases numbered 2, after V lost 1 base and J lost 3 bases. The CDR3: CASSQGTSGRATDTQYF. The CDR3 nucleotides are TGCGCCAGCAGCCAAGGGACTAGCGGGAGGGCGACAGATACGCAGTATTTT.

V and J are TRBV7-3 and TRBJ2-2, with 8 bases identical to TRBD2. The trim removed 3 bases at V and 3 bases at J, leaving 3 bases unmatched. Germline V gives CDR1 SGHTA, CDR2 FQGTGA. This CDR3 contains 15 residues. The CDR3 loop reads CASSFSGGDTGELFF. The DNA for the CDR3 is TGTGCCAGCAGCTTCAGCGGGGGAGACACCGGGGAGCTGTTTTTT.

The chain is built from TRBV7-9 and TRBJ2-1; D is undetermined. The length of the CDR3 is 12 residues. Germline V gene sequence: CDR1 SEHNR, CDR2 FQNEAQ (reference sequence). Between the trimmed V and J ends, which lost 7 bases and 7 bases, there was a span of 11 bases. The CDR3 DNA follows: TGTGCCAGCAAAAGGGAAAGTAATGAGCAGTTCTTC. Its protein product is CASKRESNEQFF.

The J gene is TRBJ1-1, the V gene TRBV9; D uncertain. V lost 3 bases and J lost 5, with 17 bases in between. Germline lookup yields CDR1 SGDLS and CDR2 YYNGEE. The CDR3 spans 15 residues. The CDR3 is CASSASGLNPTEAFF. Here the CDR3 DNA reads TGTGCCAGCAGCGCCTCGGGGTTAAATCCTACTGAAGCTTTCTTT.

The chain couples TRBV7-8 to TRBJ2-5, with 7 bases that match TRBD2. Germline-derived CDR1 and CDR2 are SGHVS and FQNEAQ. Losses at the gene ends were 5 bases for V and 5 bases for J; bases not matched to a gene: 11. This CDR3 contains 15 residues. The CDR3 DNA sequence: TGTGCCAGCAGCACGACTAGCTCTCTGGGGGAGACCCAGTACTTC. The encoded protein is CASSTTSSLGETQYF.

The genes are TRBV27 and TRBJ2-3, with a tentative D call TRBD2 (6 bases). With 5 bases removed from V and 6 bases from J, the gap between germline ends came to 18 bases. There are 15 residues in the CDR3. CDR1 and CDR2 from the germline V gene are MNHEY and SMNVEV (reference sequence). For the CDR3, the DNA is TGTGCCAGCAGTCCCCTGACTAGTCGGGGGGATACGCAGTATTTT. Its protein product is CASSPLTSRGDTQYF.

This clone has only one observation. The chain employs TRBV5-4 and TRBJ2-7, with 7 positions matching TRBD1. Germline V lookup: CDR1 SGHNT, CDR2 YYREEE (reference sequence). The CDR3 covers 17 residues. Trimming cost V 1 base and J 6 bases; bases outside gene matches: 16. The CDR3 DNA follows: TGTGCCAGCAGCTTGCCCCAGGGGGACAGTTCCCCCTTCGAGCAGTACTTC. Translation: CASSLPQGDSSPFEQYF.

The rearrangement uses TRBV7-2 and TRBJ2-7; D gene uncertain. The CDR3 totals 13 residues. Trimming left V 1 base short and J 6 bases short, with 10 bases between. CDR1 is SGHTA and CDR2 is FQGNSA in the germline V gene. CDR3 sequence: CASSLEGLSEQYF. CDR3 coding DNA: TGTGCCAGCAGCTTAGAAGGGCTTAGCGAGCAGTACTTC.

V usage is TRBV4-3 and J usage is TRBJ2-2; 13 bases are shared with TRBD2. From germline, CDR1 is LGHNA and CDR2 YSLEER. This CDR3 comprises 17 residues. J gave up 8 bases and V 4 bases, and 10 bases lay outside the gene matches. The chain's CDR3 is CASSLWTSGSIGGELFF. As DNA, the CDR3 is TGCGCCAGCAGCCTATGGACTAGCGGGAGTATAGGTGGGGAGCTGTTTTTT.

This chain's CDR3 is CASSESPYFIPFEQYF. DNA of the CDR3: TGTGCCAGCAGTGAAAGCCCCTATTTCATTCCTTTCGAGCAGTACTTC. The chain combines TRBV6-1 with TRBJ2-7; D gene ambiguous. V was pared by 2 bases and J by 6 bases, with 20 bases between. Germline CDR1 reads MNHNS; CDR2 reads SASEGT. The CDR3 totals 16 residues.

V gene TRBV5-1 combines with J gene TRBJ2-1; 15 bases align to TRBD2. The CDR3 has 18 residues. The germline CDR1 and CDR2 sequences are SGHRS and YFSETQ. The V gene end was trimmed by 3 bases and the J gene end by 1 base; junction bases not matched to a gene: 5. The CDR3: CASSSGLAGGPSYNEQFF. For the CDR3, the DNA is TGCGCCAGCAGCTCAGGACTAGCGGGAGGGCCGTCCTACAATGAGCAGTTCTTC.